The 9 T cell receptor beta chains given below trace back to one sample, sequenced in a study of a mutant IDH1 vaccine in newly diagnosed glioma. The sample's time point: week 5, during vaccination. In every dose of vaccine, 300 ug of mutant IDH1 20-mer peptide was given alongside topical imiquimod. TCRdb's table, derived via immunoSEQ multiplex PCR, lists solely in-frame clones and lacks some. The sample yields 40,000 or so clones, about nine tenths seen once. No cognate antigen is known for these TCRs. Sequences were derived from PBMCs, sampled from a glioma patient whose treatment included an IDH1 peptide vaccine. The source is a man aged 45 to 65 with glioma.

The chain is built from TRBV7-2 and TRBJ2-7; TRBD2 might be the D (6 bases). Germline CDR1 reads SGHTA; CDR2 reads FQGNSA. The CDR3 spans 15 residues. Trimming left V 0 bases short and J 4 bases short, with 13 bases between. The CDR3 loop is CASSLARDFIYEQYF. Written as DNA, the CDR3 is TGTGCCAGCAGCTTAGCGCGGGACTTTATATACGAGCAGTACTTC.

J is TRBJ2-5 and V is TRBV11-2, with D perhaps TRBD1 (8 bases). Per the germline V gene, CDR1 is SGHAT and CDR2 is FQNNGV. The CDR3 extends over 15 amino acids. V lost 0 bases, J lost 11 bases, and 19 bases lay in between. CDR3 DNA: TGTGCCAGCAGCTTAGACGTGGGCACAGGGGGGGAGCAGTACTTC. This encodes CASSLDVGTGGEQYF.

This chain connects TRBV6-5 to TRBJ1-4; D gene ambiguous. The CDR3 spans 14 residues. Germline CDR1 and CDR2: MNHEY and SVGAGI. The V gene lost 5 bases and the J gene lost 0 bases, with 7 bases spanning the gap. CDR3 in amino acids: CASSDGTTNEKLFF. For the CDR3, the DNA is TGTGCCAGCAGTGACGGGACAACTAATGAAAAACTGTTTTTT.

The chain links TRBV19 to TRBJ2-1, with D possibly TRBD1 on 7 matching bases. V lost 10 bases and J lost 9, with 22 bases in between. Germline V gives CDR1 LNHDA, CDR2 SQIVND (reference sequence). The CDR3 length is 14 residues. DNA for the CDR3: TGTGCCACTCAACGGGGGCAGGGGGAAGGTGAGCAGTTCTTC. Its protein is CATQRGQGEGEQFF.

The chain carries TRBV11-2 and TRBJ2-1, with 7 bases that match TRBD1. V dropped 7 bases and J dropped 5; count of bases not matched to a gene: 8. The CDR3 spans 14 residues. CDR1 SGHAT and CDR2 FQNNGV come from the germline V gene. The CDR3 nucleotides read TGTGCCAGCACCACAGGGGTATGGAACAATGAGCAGTTCTTC. As protein: CASTTGVWNNEQFF.

This chain links TRBV2 with TRBJ1-3; TRBD1 is a possible D gene (6 bases). CDR3 size: 14 residues. V was pared by 4 bases and J by 2 bases, with 9 bases between. The germline CDR1 and CDR2 sequences are SNHLY and FYNNEI. CDR3 nucleotide sequence: TGTGCCAGCAGTGTACAGGGTGCTGGAAACACCATATATTTT. It translates to CASSVQGAGNTIYF. Filled out from reference TRBV2 and TRBJ1-3, the complete variable domain reads EPEVTQTPSHQVTQMGQEVILRCVPISNHLYFYWYRQILGQKVEFLVSFYNNEISEKSEIFDDQFSVERPDGSNFTLKIRSTKLEDSAMYFCASSVQGAGNTIYFGEGSWLTVV.

J is TRBJ1-5 and V is TRBV15; no definite D call. The germline V gene has CDR1 LNHNV and CDR2 YYDKDF (reference sequence). V gave up 5 bases and J gave up 4 bases, with 15 bases separating them. CDR3 length: 15 amino acids. The CDR3, as DNA: TGTGCCACCAGCGAAGGTTCAGGATATAATCAGCCCCAGCATTTT. It is translated as CATSEGSGYNQPQHF. The full variable domain, in which reference TRBV15 and TRBJ1-5 provide the parts outside the CDR3, is DAMVIQNPRYQVTQFGKPVTLSCSQTLNHNVMYWYQQKSSQAPKLLFHYYDKDFNNEADTPDNFQSRRPNTSFCFLDIRSPGLGDTAMYLCATSEGSGYNQPQHFGDGTRLSIL.

This clone was detected once. The chain employs TRBV19 and TRBJ1-1; 7 bases fit TRBD1. The germline V gene encodes CDR1 LNHDA and CDR2 SQIVND (reference sequence). CDR3 length: 14 residues. Trimming took 6 bases from V and 4 from J; bases not matched to a gene: 8. The CDR3 loop is CASSPGAGGTEAFF. As DNA, the CDR3 is TGTGCCAGTAGCCCCGGGGCAGGGGGCACTGAAGCTTTCTTT.

The count of this clone is one. The gene calls are TRBV6-5 and TRBJ1-2; D unresolved. Trimming removed 8 bases at V and 7 bases at J, with 20 bases between. This CDR3 is built from 14 residues. Germline values: CDR1 MNHEY, CDR2 SVGAGI. CDR3 residues: CASGQGPRVGGYTF. CDR3 in DNA: TGTGCCAGCGGTCAAGGACCCCGAGTGGGTGGCTACACCTTC.